Presented here are 16 T cell receptor beta chains from one specimen sequenced in a study of blood T cell repertoires in COVID-19. The method was immunoSEQ multiplex PCR; TCRdb's version includes in-frame clones alone and lacks a portion of them. The sample shows 150,000 to 200,000 clones, around 84% of them seen only once. What was sequenced was PBMCs or T cells enriched from blood (not recorded which). The receptors derive from a man aged 50 to 59 who had recovered from COVID-19.

This chain uses TRBV5-1 with TRBJ2-5; D gene unclear. Germline CDR1 and CDR2: SGHRS and YFSETQ. The V gene lost 0 bases and the J gene lost 4 bases, with 4 bases spanning the gap. The CDR3 contains 12 residues. CDR3 nucleotides: TGCGCCAGCAGCTTGGACAGAGAGACCCAGTACTTC. It codes for CASSLDRETQYF. The entire variable domain, with the rest obtained from reference TRBV5-1 and TRBJ2-5, is as follows: KAGVTQTPRYLIKTRGQQVTLSCSPISGHRSVSWYQQTPGQGLQFLFEYFSETQRNKGNFPGRFSGRQFSNSRSEMNVSTLELGDSALYLCASSLDRETQYFGPGTRLLVL.

The chain recombines TRBV24-1 with TRBJ2-1; 10 nucleotides match TRBD1. The CDR3 is 16 residues long. Germline trimming cut 7 bases from V and 8 bases from J; bases unmatched to any gene: 13. Germline assignment: CDR1 KGHDR and CDR2 SFDVKD. In DNA, the CDR3 is TGTGCCACCAGCTTTGGGGGGGGGACAGGGGTCGATGAGCAGTTCTTC. Protein: CATSFGGGTGVDEQFF.

The V and J genes are TRBV6-5 and TRBJ2-3; D is ambiguous. The CDR3 contains 14 residues. The germline CDR1 and CDR2 sequences are MNHEY and SVGAGI. The ends were cut back, 5 bases at V and 5 bases at J, with 14 bases in the middle. The CDR3, as DNA: TGTGCCAGCAGTAATCCTGGAGAAAAAGATACGCAGTATTTT. It translates to CASSNPGEKDTQYF.

The CDR3 coding sequence is TGTGCCAGCAGTGCCCCAAGGGGTGGTGAAAATCAGCCCCAGCATTTT. Translated: CASSAPRGGENQPQHF. The chain couples TRBV6-1 to TRBJ1-5; TRBD1 might be the D (5 bases). CDR1 and CDR2 from the germline V gene are MNHNS and SASEGT. The CDR3 has 16 amino acids. V lost 4 bases to trimming and J lost 4 bases, with 17 bases between them.

This clone was found a few times. V gene TRBV19 combines with J gene TRBJ2-3; 7 nucleotides align to TRBD1. CDR1 and CDR2 from the germline V gene are LNHDA and SQIVND (reference sequence). Trimming at V came to 1 base and at J to 3 bases, leaving 7 bases not matched to a gene. The CDR3 consists of 16 residues. DNA of the CDR3: TGTGCCAGTAGTATAGGGAACAGGGGAGCAACAGATACGCAGTATTTT. Its translation: CASSIGNRGATDTQYF.

The V and J genes are TRBV9 and TRBJ1-2; D unresolved. There are 16 residues in the CDR3. Trimming pared 0 bases from V and 0 bases from J, leaving 12 bases between. CDR1 is SGDLS and CDR2 is YYNGEE in the germline V gene. This chain's CDR3 is CASSVAPGNPNYGYTF. CDR3 nucleotide sequence: TGTGCCAGCAGCGTAGCTCCGGGGAATCCTAACTATGGCTACACCTTC.

The J gene is TRBJ1-1, the V gene TRBV3-1 (or the pseudogene TRBV3-2), with a tentative D call TRBD1 (6 bases). The CDR3 has 16 residues. Trimming cost V 4 bases and J 0 bases, with 15 bases left between them. Germline V gene data show CDR1 as LGHDT and CDR2 as YNNKEL (reference sequence). CDR3: CASSRYDRQMNTEAFF. CDR3 DNA sequence: TGTGCCAGCAGCCGATACGACAGGCAGATGAACACTGAAGCTTTCTTT.

The V gene is TRBV6-5, the J gene TRBJ2-7; 10 bases are shared with TRBD2. Losses at the gene ends were 6 bases for V and 2 bases for J; bases not matched to a gene: 7. CDR3 length: 15 residues. Per germline, CDR1 MNHEY and CDR2 SVGAGI. CDR3 nucleotides: TGTGCCAGCAGCAAACAGAGCGGGGGGGCCTACGAGCAGTACTTC. Its protein is CASSKQSGGAYEQYF.

The rearrangement joins TRBV4-1 to TRBJ2-3; 8 positions match TRBD2. J lost 0 bases, V lost 4 bases, and 18 bases had no gene match. CDR1 MGHRA and CDR2 YSYEKL come from the germline V gene. The CDR3 is 20 residues long. The CDR3 sequence is CASSLRTRAGATWSTDTQYF. The CDR3 nucleotides are TGCGCCAGCAGCCTCCGAACCCGAGCGGGGGCGACTTGGAGCACAGATACGCAGTATTTT.

This chain joins TRBV3-1 (or the pseudogene TRBV3-2) and TRBJ2-2; no clear D gene. V was clipped by 5 bases and J by 3 bases, with 13 bases between them. Germline loops: CDR1 LGHDT, CDR2 YNNKEL (reference sequence). The CDR3 loop spans 15 amino acids. CDR3 sequence reads: CASSYSGSYTGELFF. The CDR3 DNA sequence: TGTGCCAGCAGCTACTCCGGGTCCTACACCGGGGAGCTGTTTTTT.

This clone was seen a handful of times. CDR3 sequence reads: CATSMSGSYTDTQYF. The CDR3, as DNA: TGTGCCACCAGCATGTCCGGGTCCTACACAGATACGCAGTATTTT. The chain carries TRBV15 and TRBJ2-3; D not resolved. This CDR3 comprises 15 residues. The V end was cut by 4 bases, the J end by 2 bases, with 13 bases between. Looked up from germline, CDR1 is LNHNV and CDR2 is YYDKDF (reference sequence).

This chain links TRBV30 with TRBJ1-5; D unresolved. This CDR3 is built from 13 residues. V was trimmed by 2 bases and J by 0 bases, leaving 5 bases between them. Per the germline V gene, CDR1 is GTSNPN and CDR2 is SVGIG (reference sequence). The CDR3 here is CAWSRFSNQPQHF. The CDR3 DNA is TGTGCCTGGAGTCGGTTTAGCAATCAGCCCCAGCATTTT.

The genes are TRBV5-1 and TRBJ1-6; D may be TRBD1 (6 bases). The CDR3 contains 16 residues. Germline CDR1 reads SGHRS; CDR2 reads YFSETQ. Trimming took 4 bases from V and 9 from J, leaving 20 bases between them. The CDR3 nucleotides read TGCGCCAGCAGCGCCGGACAGCTTACTTTGAGTTCACCCCTCCACTTT. It specifies CASSAGQLTLSSPLHF.

The rearrangement uses TRBV5-1 and TRBJ2-1; 8 bases fit TRBD2. V shed 4 bases, J shed 0 bases, and the junction held 6 bases outside the gene matches. Per the germline V gene, CDR1 is SGHRS and CDR2 is YFSETQ. The CDR3 extends over 16 amino acids. CDR3 region: CASSPAGGRSYNEQFF. The CDR3 DNA follows: TGCGCCAGCAGCCCGGCGGGAGGTCGCTCCTACAATGAGCAGTTCTTC.

This chain joins TRBV4-1 and TRBJ1-1; D is perhaps TRBD1 (5 bases). Trimming cost V 3 bases and J 3 bases, with 14 bases left between them. The CDR3 is made up of 15 amino acids. Germline loops: CDR1 MGHRA, CDR2 YSYEKL. This CDR3 reads CASSQGGFMDTEAFF. CDR3 nucleotide sequence: TGCGCCAGCAGCCAGGGGGGGTTCATGGACACTGAAGCTTTCTTT.

This rearrangement joins TRBV7-8 to TRBJ2-5; possible D gene TRBD2, 6 bases. V was cut by 2 bases and J by 5 bases, with 9 bases left in between. Germline CDR1 is SGHVS and CDR2 is FQNEAQ. CDR3 length: 13 residues. The CDR3 region has the DNA TGTGCCAGCAGCTTACGGGGGAGGGAGACCCAGTACTTC. Translation: CASSLRGRETQYF.